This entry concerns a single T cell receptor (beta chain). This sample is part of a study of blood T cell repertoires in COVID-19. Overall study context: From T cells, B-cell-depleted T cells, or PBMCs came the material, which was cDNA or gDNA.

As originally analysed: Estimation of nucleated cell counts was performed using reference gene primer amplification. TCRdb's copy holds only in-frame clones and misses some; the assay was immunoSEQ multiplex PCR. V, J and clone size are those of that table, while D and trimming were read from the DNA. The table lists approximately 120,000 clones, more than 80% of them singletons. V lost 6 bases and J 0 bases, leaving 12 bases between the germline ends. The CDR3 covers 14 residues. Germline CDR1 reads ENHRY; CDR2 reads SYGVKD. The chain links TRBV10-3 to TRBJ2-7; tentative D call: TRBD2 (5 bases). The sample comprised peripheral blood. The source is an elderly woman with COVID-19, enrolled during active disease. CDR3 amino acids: CAIRDSRSSYEQYF. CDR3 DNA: TGTGCCATCAGGGACTCCCGGAGCTCCTACGAGCAGTACTTC.